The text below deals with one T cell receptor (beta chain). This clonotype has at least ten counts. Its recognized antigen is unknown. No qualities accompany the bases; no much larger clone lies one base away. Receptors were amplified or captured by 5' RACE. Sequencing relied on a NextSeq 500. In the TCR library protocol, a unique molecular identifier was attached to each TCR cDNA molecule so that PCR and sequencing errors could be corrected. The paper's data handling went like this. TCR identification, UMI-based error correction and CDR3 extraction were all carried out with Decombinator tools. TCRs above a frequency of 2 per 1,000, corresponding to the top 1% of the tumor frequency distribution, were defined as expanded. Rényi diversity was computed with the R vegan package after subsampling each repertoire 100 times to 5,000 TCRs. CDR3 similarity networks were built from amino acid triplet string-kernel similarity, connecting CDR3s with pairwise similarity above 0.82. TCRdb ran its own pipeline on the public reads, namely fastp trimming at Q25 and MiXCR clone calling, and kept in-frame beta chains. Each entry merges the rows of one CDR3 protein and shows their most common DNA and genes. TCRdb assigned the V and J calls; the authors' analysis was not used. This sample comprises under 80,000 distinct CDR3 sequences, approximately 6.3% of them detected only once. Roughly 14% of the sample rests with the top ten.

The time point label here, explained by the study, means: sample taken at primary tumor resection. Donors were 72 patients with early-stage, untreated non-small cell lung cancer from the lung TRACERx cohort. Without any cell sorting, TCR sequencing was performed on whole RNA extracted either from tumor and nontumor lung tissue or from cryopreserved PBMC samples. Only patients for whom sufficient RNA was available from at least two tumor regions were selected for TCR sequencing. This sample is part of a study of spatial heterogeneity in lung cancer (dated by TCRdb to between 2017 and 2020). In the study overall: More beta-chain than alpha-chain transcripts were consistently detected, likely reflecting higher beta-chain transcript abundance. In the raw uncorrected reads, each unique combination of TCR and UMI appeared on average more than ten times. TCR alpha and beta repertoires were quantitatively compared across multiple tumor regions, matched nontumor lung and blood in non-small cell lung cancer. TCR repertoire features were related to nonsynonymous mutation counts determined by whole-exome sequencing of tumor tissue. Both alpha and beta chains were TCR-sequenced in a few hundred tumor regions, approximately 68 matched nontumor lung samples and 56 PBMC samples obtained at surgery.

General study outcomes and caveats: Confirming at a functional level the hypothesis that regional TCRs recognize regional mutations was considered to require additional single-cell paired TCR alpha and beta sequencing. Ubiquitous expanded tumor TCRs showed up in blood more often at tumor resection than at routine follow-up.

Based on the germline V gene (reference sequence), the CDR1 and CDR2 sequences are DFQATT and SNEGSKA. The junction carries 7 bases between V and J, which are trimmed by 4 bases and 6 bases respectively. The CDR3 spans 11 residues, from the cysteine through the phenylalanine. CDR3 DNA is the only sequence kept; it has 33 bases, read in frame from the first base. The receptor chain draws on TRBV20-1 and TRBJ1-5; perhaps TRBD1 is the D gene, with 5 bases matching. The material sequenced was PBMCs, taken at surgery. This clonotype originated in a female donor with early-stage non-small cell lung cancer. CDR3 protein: CSAIDSQPQHF. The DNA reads TGCAGTGCTATAGACAGTCAGCCCCAGCATTTT.